Following are 22 T cell receptor beta chains from one sample sequenced in a study of blood T cell repertoires in COVID-19. The data were produced by immunoSEQ multiplex PCR, yet TCRdb's version contains in-frame clones alone and is incomplete. The profile shows roughly 80,000 clones, 76% of them singletons. The sequencing input was peripheral blood. The receptors derive from a man aged 70-80 years with active or convalescent COVID-19.

This clone was seen once. The chain joins TRBV5-1 to TRBJ2-3; D perhaps matches TRBD1 (6 bases). Trimming shortened V by 1 base and J by 5 bases, and 14 bases separated the two germline ends. The CDR3 spans 15 residues. Germline V gives CDR1 SGHRS, CDR2 YFSETQ. CDR3 in amino acids: CASSLSRQDRDTQYF. Here the CDR3 DNA reads TGCGCCAGCAGCTTGAGTAGACAGGATAGAGATACGCAGTATTTT.

J is TRBJ1-3 and V is TRBV24-1; D is ambiguous. This CDR3 has 14 residues. CDR1 is KGHDR and CDR2 is SFDVKD in the germline V gene. The V end lost 9 bases, the J end lost 0 bases, and 11 bases lay between the germline ends. CDR3 nucleotide sequence: TGTGCCACCCGTCAGGTAAGCTCTGGAAACACCATATATTTT. This gives the protein CATRQVSSGNTIYF.

The CDR3 is CASSPSGGNQETQYF. Written as DNA, the CDR3 is TGTGCCAGCAGCCCTAGCGGGGGCAACCAAGAGACCCAGTACTTC. V gene TRBV7-7 combines with J gene TRBJ2-5; 10 nucleotides line up with TRBD2. The CDR3 spans 15 residues. The V and J ends lost 5 bases and 0 bases, in that order; junction bases with no gene match: 3. Germline CDR1 and CDR2: SSHAT and FNYEAQ (reference sequence).

The rearrangement links TRBV15 to TRBJ2-1; possible D gene TRBD2, 5 bases. This CDR3 contains 16 residues. The germline V gene has CDR1 LNHNV and CDR2 YYDKDF (reference sequence). The ends were cut back, 1 base at V and 2 bases at J, with 12 bases in the middle. The chain's CDR3 is CATSRGGRATYNEQFF. CDR3 coding DNA: TGTGCCACCAGCAGAGGTGGGCGGGCGACCTACAATGAGCAGTTCTTC.

The rearrangement uses TRBV2 and TRBJ1-5; TRBD1 matches at 7 bases. The CDR3 extends over 15 amino acids. V trimming: 1 base; J trimming: 3 bases; junction bases outside the gene matches: 3. Germline V lookup: CDR1 SNHLY, CDR2 FYNNEI. CDR3 protein: CASSEGQGNNQPQHF. Written as DNA, the CDR3 is TGTGCCAGCAGTGAAGGACAGGGTAACAATCAGCCCCAGCATTTT.

The rearrangement uses TRBV11-2 and TRBJ2-1, with TRBD2 matching over 8 bases. Unmatched junction bases numbered 14, after V lost 5 bases and J lost 8 bases. The CDR3 extends over 16 amino acids. Germline V gene lookup returns CDR1 SGHAT and CDR2 FQNNGV. The CDR3 nucleotides read TGTGCCAGCAGCCAAGGCGGCGGGGGGAAGTACGATGAGCAGTTCTTC. It specifies CASSQGGGGKYDEQFF.

The J gene is TRBJ2-3, the V gene TRBV3-1 (or the pseudogene TRBV3-2); 7 nucleotides agree with TRBD2. The CDR3 has 14 residues. CDR1 is LGHDT and CDR2 is YNNKEL in the germline V gene (reference sequence). After removal of 0 bases from V and 6 bases from J, the junction contained 3 bases not matched to a gene. CDR3: CASSQDLGGDTQYF. DNA of the CDR3: TGTGCCAGCAGCCAAGATTTGGGGGGGGATACGCAGTATTTT.

This chain links TRBV7-6 with TRBJ2-3; the match to TRBD1 covers 9 bases. The V gene's germline CDR1 is SGHVS and CDR2 FNYEAQ. The CDR3 length is 17 residues. V shed 5 bases and J 4 bases; nucleotides not matched to a gene: 13. CDR3 DNA: TGTGCCAGCAGCGCCATGGAGGGACAGGGAACCGCAGATACGCAGTATTTT. Translated, it gives CASSAMEGQGTADTQYF.

The J gene is TRBJ2-7, the V gene TRBV27; tentatively, D is TRBD1 (6 bases). The V gene's germline CDR1 is MNHEY and CDR2 SMNVEV (reference sequence). The CDR3 sequence is 13 residues long. The V end lost 6 bases, the J end lost 9 bases, and 18 bases lay between the germline ends. In DNA form, the CDR3 reads TGTGCCAGCAGCCAAAATGAGGGGACACGGCAGTACTTC. Translated, it gives CASSQNEGTRQYF.

The V and J genes are TRBV5-1 and TRBJ2-5, with D hard to call. In germline, CDR1 is SGHRS, CDR2 YFSETQ. CDR3 length equals 13 residues. Trimming shortened V by 2 bases and J by 5 bases, and 10 bases separated the two germline ends. The CDR3 region has the DNA TGCGCCAGCAGCTTCCAGTCACAGGAGACCCAGTACTTC. This translates into CASSFQSQETQYF.

This chain links TRBV18 with TRBJ2-1, with D possibly being TRBD2 (5 bases). The germline V gene has CDR1 KGHSH and CDR2 LQKENI. With 6 bases removed from V and 7 bases from J, the gap between germline ends came to 16 bases. CDR3 size: 14 residues. The CDR3 bases are TGTGCCAGCTCTCCTATGACCCCGGGGAATGAGCAGTTCTTC. Translation gives CASSPMTPGNEQFF.

V and J are TRBV6-6 and TRBJ1-6; no clear D gene. This CDR3 is built from 14 residues. Trimming removed 7 bases at V and 11 bases at J, with 18 bases between. The germline gives CDR1 MNHNY, CDR2 SVGAGI (reference sequence). The chain's CDR3 is CASTTGSSWAPLHF. Here the CDR3 DNA reads TGTGCCAGCACCACGGGGAGCTCCTGGGCACCCCTCCACTTT.

Points on this clone: A much larger clone is a single base away; this may be a read error. The identical CDR3 is also encoded by other nucleotide sequences in the sample. The chain couples TRBV29-1 to TRBJ1-2, with 10 bases fitting TRBD1. The ends lost 6 bases at V and 3 bases at J; junction bases unmatched: 1. Germline CDR1 is SQVTM and CDR2 is ANQGSEA. The length of the CDR3 is 12 residues. The CDR3 DNA reads as TGCAGCGTGGGGACAGGGGACTATGGCTACACCTTC. This codes for CSVGTGDYGYTF.

The chain recombines TRBV20-1 with TRBJ1-4; D is unresolved. V shed 3 bases and J shed 8 bases, with 10 bases lying between them. The CDR3 is made up of 12 amino acids. Germline V lookup: CDR1 DFQATT, CDR2 SNEGSKA (reference sequence). The CDR3 nucleotides are TGCAGTGCTAGTAGTACACAGGAAAAACTGTTTTTT. Translating it yields CSASSTQEKLFF.

The rearrangement links TRBV27 to TRBJ2-7; 10 bases map to TRBD1. CDR1 is MNHEY, CDR2 SMNVEV, per germline (reference sequence). This CDR3 region has 19 residues. V dropped 6 bases and J dropped 0; count of bases not matched to a gene: 17. The CDR3 DNA sequence: TGTGCCAGCAGGGAAAGTGAGACAGGGGGCGCGCGTGGCTCCTACGAGCAGTACTTC. It translates to CASRESETGGARGSYEQYF.

This clone was seen a single time. V gene TRBV11-2 combines with J gene TRBJ2-1; D perhaps matches TRBD2 (6 bases). Germline CDR1 reads SGHAT; CDR2 reads FQNNGV. CDR3 size: 17 residues. The V end was cut by 0 bases, the J end by 7 bases, with 19 bases between. CDR3 protein: CASSLDLRGWRQNEQFF. Here the CDR3 DNA reads TGTGCCAGCAGCTTAGATCTTCGGGGGTGGCGGCAGAATGAGCAGTTCTTC.

CDR3 protein: CASSSSGTDTYEQYF. CDR3 bases: TGTGCCAGCAGTTCGTCCGGGACAGACACCTACGAGCAGTACTTC. This chain links TRBV6-6 with TRBJ2-7; TRBD1 agrees at 7 bases. The length of the CDR3 is 15 residues. Germline-derived CDR1 and CDR2 are MNHNY and SVGAGI (reference sequence). V trimming: 4 bases; J trimming: 2 bases; junction bases outside the gene matches: 8.

V usage is TRBV9 and J usage is TRBJ1-2; 7 bases align to TRBD1. CDR3 length equals 14 residues. CDR1 SGDLS and CDR2 YYNGEE come from the germline V gene. V gave up 5 bases and J gave up 4 bases; unmatched junction bases: 8. In DNA form, the CDR3 reads TGTGCCAGCAGTGAAACAGGGGACCCCTATGGCTACACCTTC. Protein: CASSETGDPYGYTF.

The genes are TRBV2 and TRBJ2-7; maybe TRBD1 (6 bases). Germline assignment: CDR1 SNHLY and CDR2 FYNNEI. The V end lost 6 bases, the J end lost 3 bases, and 12 bases lay between the germline ends. The length of the CDR3 is 13 residues. The CDR3 loop is CASSGQTIYEQYF. The CDR3 nucleotides read TGTGCCAGCAGCGGACAGACCATCTACGAGCAGTACTTC. The variable domain in full, with the rest retrieved from reference TRBV2 and TRBJ2-7, is EPEVTQTPSHQVTQMGQEVILRCVPISNHLYFYWYRQILGQKVEFLVSFYNNEISEKSEIFDDQFSVERPDGSNFTLKIRSTKLEDSAMYFCASSGQTIYEQYFGPGTRLTVT.

The chain carries TRBV5-1 and TRBJ1-4; D possibly corresponds to TRBD1 (5 bases). The length of the CDR3 is 15 residues. The germline V gene has CDR1 SGHRS and CDR2 YFSETQ. V lost 0 bases and J 10 bases, leaving 16 bases between the germline ends. CDR3 region: CASSLEWTKLPKLFF. CDR3 nucleotide sequence: TGCGCCAGCAGCTTGGAGTGGACAAAGTTACCAAAACTGTTTTTT.

This clone was counted a single time. J is TRBJ1-2 and V is TRBV29-1; tentative D call: TRBD1 (5 bases). The length of the CDR3 is 12 residues. Germline CDR1 reads SQVTM; CDR2 reads ANQGSEA. Trimming pared 4 bases from V and 2 bases from J, leaving 8 bases between. In nucleotides, the CDR3 is TGCAGCGTTGTGGAGGGGAACTATGGCTACACCTTC. This encodes CSVVEGNYGYTF.

This clone was observed once. This chain links TRBV6-4 with TRBJ1-6; no reliable D call. Per germline, CDR1 MRHNA and CDR2 SNTAGT. The CDR3 has 15 amino acids. The V end lost 6 bases, the J end lost 0 bases, and 9 bases lay between the germline ends. The CDR3 spells CASSPESSYNSPLHF. The DNA for the CDR3 is TGTGCCAGCAGCCCCGAGAGCTCCTATAATTCACCCCTCCACTTT.